The 9 T cell receptor beta chains below all came from one sample that was sequenced in a study of post-analysis software for immune sequencing data. Their target antigens are unknown. Study-wide findings and caveats: TRBV5-6, TRBV5-1 and TRBV20-1 belonged to a set of roughly 5 TRBV segments that were more frequent in patients than controls.

Sequencing libraries made from TCR beta cDNA carried unique molecular identifiers. One entry per CDR3 protein, called by TCRdb with MiXCR from the PCR reads. In the table there are about 770,000 distinct CDR3 sequences, just over 45% of which are singletons. The sequenced sample consisted of blood. The source is a girl aged 5-17 years with multiple sclerosis.

This clonotype appeared a single time. The V and J genes are TRBV5-1 and TRBJ2-5, with 8 bases matching TRBD2. The V gene end was trimmed by 1 base and the J gene end by 5 bases; junction bases not matched to a gene: 19. The CDR3 extends over 19 amino acids. The germline CDR1 and CDR2 sequences are SGHRS and YFSETQ. The CDR3 spells CASSLKTGLPAGDAETQYF. The DNA for the CDR3 is TGCGCCAGCAGCTTGAAAACGGGACTACCAGCGGGAGACGCGGAGACCCAGTACTTC. The complete variable domain, with remaining parts taken from reference TRBV5-1 and TRBJ2-5, reads KAGVTQTPRYLIKTRGQQVTLSCSPISGHRSVSWYQQTPGQGLQFLFEYFSETQRNKGNFPGRFSGRQFSNSRSEMNVSTLELGDSALYLCASSLKTGLPAGDAETQYFGPGTRLLVL.

The table lists this clonotype with a few counts. The chain employs TRBV5-1 and TRBJ2-5, with 8 bases lining up with TRBD1. Germline lookup yields CDR1 SGHRS and CDR2 YFSETQ. The V segment lost 4 bases and the J segment 11 bases; nucleotides outside the gene matches: 16. The CDR3 sequence is 15 residues long. The CDR3 loop is CASSNDRDRHYEQYF. As DNA, the CDR3 is TGCGCCAGCAGCAATGACCGGGACAGGCACTACGAACAGTACTTC. The full variable domain, in which reference TRBV5-1 and TRBJ2-5 provide the parts outside the CDR3, is KAGVTQTPRYLIKTRGQQVTLSCSPISGHRSVSWYQQTPGQGLQFLFEYFSETQRNKGNFPGRFSGRQFSNSRSEMNVSTLELGDSALYLCASSNDRDRHYEQYFGPGTRLLVL.

Details on this clonotype: A much larger clone lies one base from this, so it may be a read error. The V gene is TRBV5-1, the J gene TRBJ2-3, with 8 bases identical to TRBD2. The CDR3 consists of 16 residues. From germline, CDR1 is SGHRS and CDR2 YFSETQ. After removal of 0 bases from V and 0 bases from J, the junction contained 3 bases not matched to a gene. The DNA for the CDR3 is TGCGCCAGCAGCTTGGGGGTAGCGGGGAGCACAGATACGCAGTATTTT. This encodes CASSLGVAGSTDTQYF.

As regards this clonotype: This may arise from a read error, as a much more abundant clone is one base away. The CDR3 does not end in the conserved phenylalanine or tryptophan, so this is likely a read error. J is TRBJ2-6 and V is TRBV9; D call uncertain. Trimming took off 0 bases at V and 3 bases at J, with 7 bases between the two ends. The germline V gene encodes CDR1 SGDLS and CDR2 YYNGEE. The CDR3 is 15 amino acids. The chain's CDR3 is CASSVELRGANVLTS. The CDR3 DNA follows: TGTGCCAGCAGCGTAGAACTTCGTGGGGCCAACGTCCTGACTTCC.

The gene calls are TRBV7-6 and TRBJ1-1, with D uncertain. This CDR3 has 13 residues. Looked up from germline, CDR1 is SGHVS and CDR2 is FNYEAQ. Trimming took 0 bases from V and 7 from J, leaving 9 bases between them. CDR3 in amino acids: CASSLAPTGEAFF. Here the CDR3 DNA reads TGTGCCAGCAGCTTAGCTCCGACCGGTGAAGCTTTCTTT.

The rearrangement uses TRBV28 and TRBJ2-1, with unresolved D. CDR1 MDHEN and CDR2 SYDVKM come from the germline V gene. The CDR3 runs 14 residues. The V end lost 6 bases, the J end lost 2 bases, and 11 bases lay between the germline ends. CDR3 bases: TGTGCCAGCAGGACCTTCGCTCCCTACAATGAGCAGTTCTTC. This translates into CASRTFAPYNEQFF.

This clonotype was found a few times. The V gene is TRBV27, the J gene TRBJ2-7; 7 positions match TRBD1. The V gene's germline CDR1 is MNHEY and CDR2 SMNVEV (reference sequence). This CDR3 is built from 15 residues. Trimming at V came to 5 bases and at J to 5 bases, leaving 12 bases not matched to a gene. The CDR3 reads CASSTPETGKNEQYF. CDR3 DNA: TGTGCCAGCAGTACCCCAGAGACAGGGAAGAACGAGCAGTACTTC.

This clonotype was counted a few times. This chain links TRBV6-2 or TRBV6-3 with TRBJ2-1; tentative D call: TRBD1 (5 bases). Per the germline V gene, CDR1 is MNHEY and CDR2 is SVGEGT. The CDR3 consists of 15 residues. V lost 8 bases and J lost 4, with 18 bases in between. DNA for the CDR3: TGTGCCAGCGGGCAAACAGGCGAGTTTTACAATGAGCAGTTCTTC. It is translated as CASGQTGEFYNEQFF.

This clonotype was seen more than once but under ten times. This chain links TRBV7-6 with TRBJ1-5; D uncertain. From germline, CDR1 is SGHVS and CDR2 FNYEAQ. The CDR3 is 15 residues long. V was shortened by 5 bases and J by 2 bases, with 13 bases between the two germline ends. The CDR3 reads CASSPDNLGNQPQHF. The CDR3 DNA is TGTGCCAGCAGCCCAGACAATCTGGGCAATCAGCCCCAGCATTTT.